What follows is one T cell receptor (beta chain) and its context. As yet, its antigen is unknown. This specimen comes from a study of cytomegalovirus exposure and HLA in healthy donors. Study-level points and caveats: For most TCR beta V segments, an earlier analysis put the productive rate at about 87% or about 30% of the time. Per published reports, the classifier diagnosed cytomegalovirus status with high specificity and sensitivity. Association of a missense DCLRE1C variant with TCR beta V- and J-gene trimming was reported in a later analysis. In a later analysis, specific HLA alleles were associated with approximately 16,000 TCR beta sequences at a 0.05 false discovery rate.

PCR used 60 Vbeta primers and 13 Jbeta primers. Here immunoSEQ multiplex PCR was the method, and the copy in TCRdb shows in-frame clones only, minus some. The repertoire includes a few hundred thousand clones, approximately 91% of them detected once, and about 1.5% sits in the top ten. The germline V and J ends were trimmed by 0 bases and 6 bases, with 12 bases remaining between them. Germline V CDR1 and CDR2: MNHEY, SMNVEV (reference sequence). The CDR3 is 14 amino acids. V is TRBV27 and J is TRBJ2-7; a weak D match, TRBD1 (5 bases). The specimen sequenced was PBMCs. The receptor was isolated from a girl aged 2-10 years in good health and CMV-seronegative. CDR3 nucleotide sequence: TGTGCCAGCAGTTTATCCGACAGTAACTTCGAGCAGTACTTC. It translates to CASSLSDSNFEQYF.